The 13 T cell receptor beta chains below were found in one sample sequenced in a study of OX40 agonist ivuxolimab in advanced cancers. The assay was immunoSEQ multiplex PCR, and TCRdb's table has in-frame clones only and misses some. Here the sample spans about 79,000 clones, roughly 94% being singletons. This sample comprised CD4+ or CD8+ T cells sorted from blood, obtained in a trial of the OX40 agonist ivuxolimab. Every receptor here comes from an adult with an advanced solid tumor such as melanoma, head and neck, liver or kidney cancer.

This clone was detected only once. J is TRBJ2-7 and V is TRBV29-1; a possible D gene is TRBD1 (6 bases). CDR1 and CDR2 from the germline V gene are SQVTM and ANQGSEA. The CDR3 is 11 amino acids. Trimming left V 6 bases short and J 4 bases short, with 10 bases between. CDR3 residues: CSVLQGYEQYF. The CDR3 DNA reads TGCAGCGTCCTCCAGGGGTACGAGCAGTACTTC.

The rearrangement uses TRBV27 and TRBJ1-1; possible D gene TRBD1, 5 bases. CDR1 is MNHEY and CDR2 is SMNVEV in the germline V gene (reference sequence). V lost 4 bases to trimming and J lost 4 bases, with 13 bases between them. The CDR3 is 14 residues long. In DNA, the CDR3 is TGTGCCAGCAGTTCCCCGGGGCTGGGCACTGAAGCTTTCTTT. As protein: CASSSPGLGTEAFF.

The V call is TRBV9, the J call TRBJ1-6, with D perhaps TRBD1 (5 bases). Germline V CDR1 and CDR2: SGDLS, YYNGEE. This CDR3 region has 15 residues. The V and J ends lost 4 bases and 7 bases respectively, with 15 bases between them. In DNA form, the CDR3 reads TGTGCCAGCAGCCCACGCGGGGCGGAGAATTCACCCCTCCACTTT. This gives the protein CASSPRGAENSPLHF.

The chain is built from TRBV25-1 and TRBJ1-1, with D possibly TRBD1 on 5 matching bases. CDR1 and CDR2 from the germline V gene are MGHDK and SYGVNS. CDR3 length: 15 residues. V lost 1 base to trimming and J lost 1 base, with 10 bases between them. In nucleotides, the CDR3 is TGTGCCAGCAGTGAATCTTGGGGGGGGAACACTGAAGCTTTCTTT. It specifies CASSESWGGNTEAFF.

The CDR3 sequence: CASSPEGLSDNEQFF. The DNA of the CDR3 is TGTGCCAGCAGCCCAGAGGGACTATCAGATAATGAGCAGTTCTTC. The gene calls are TRBV4-2 and TRBJ2-1; 7 bases line up with TRBD2. Looked up from germline, CDR1 is LGHNA and CDR2 is YNFKEQ. Trimming took 4 bases from V and 7 from J; bases not matched to a gene: 10. The length of the CDR3 is 15 residues.

This chain's CDR3 is CASRGIDYGYTF. The DNA for the CDR3 is TGTGCCAGCAGGGGCATCGATTATGGCTACACCTTC. This rearrangement joins TRBV27 to TRBJ1-2; D gene uncertain. The CDR3 spans 12 residues. The V end was cut by 6 bases, the J end by 5 bases, with 10 bases between. Looked up from germline, CDR1 is MNHEY and CDR2 is SMNVEV (reference sequence).

The rearrangement joins TRBV28 to TRBJ2-3, with D hard to call. The CDR3 runs to 15 residues. V dropped 3 bases and J dropped 3 bases, with 13 bases sitting between them. The germline V gene has CDR1 MDHEN and CDR2 SYDVKM. The CDR3 region has the DNA TGTGCCAGCAGTTTGGGCCTCCTTGTGACAGATACGCAGTATTTT. It encodes CASSLGLLVTDTQYF.

V gene TRBV6-5 combines with J gene TRBJ2-1; TRBD1 matches at 8 bases. Germline trimming cut 4 bases from V and 2 bases from J; bases unmatched to any gene: 7. The CDR3 extends over 16 amino acids. Looked up from germline, CDR1 is MNHEY and CDR2 is SVGAGI. The CDR3 loop reads CASSSRTGLTYNEQFF. Here the CDR3 DNA reads TGTGCCAGCAGTTCCCGGACAGGGCTGACCTACAATGAGCAGTTCTTC.

This sequence joins TRBV7-9 and TRBJ1-1; D uncertain. This CDR3 spans 13 amino acids. Germline assignment: CDR1 SEHNR and CDR2 FQNEAQ (reference sequence). The V end was cut by 4 bases, the J end by 2 bases, with 8 bases between. The CDR3 DNA sequence: TGTGCCAGCAGCTCTGGGGTAAACACTGAAGCTTTCTTT. It codes for CASSSGVNTEAFF.

The chain combines TRBV15 with TRBJ2-7; 11 nucleotides agree with TRBD1. Germline V gene data show CDR1 as LNHNV and CDR2 as YYDKDF (reference sequence). The J segment lost 5 bases and the V segment lost 3 bases, leaving 6 bases of the junction unmatched. The CDR3 contains 15 residues. The CDR3: CATSRDRTGGNEQYF. The CDR3 nucleotides are TGTGCCACCAGCAGGGATAGGACAGGGGGCAACGAGCAGTACTTC. The full variable domain, completed using reference TRBV15 and TRBJ2-7, is DAMVIQNPRYQVTQFGKPVTLSCSQTLNHNVMYWYQQKSSQAPKLLFHYYDKDFNNEADTPDNFQSRRPNTSFCFLDIRSPGLGDTAMYLCATSRDRTGGNEQYFGPGTRLTVT.

The chain combines TRBV4-2 with TRBJ1-1, with 12 bases matching TRBD1. After removal of 5 bases from V and 5 bases from J, the junction contained 18 bases not matched to a gene. The CDR3 extends over 19 amino acids. Germline V CDR1 and CDR2: LGHNA, YNFKEQ. CDR3 sequence reads: CASSSPRSGTGGMGTEAFF. DNA of the CDR3: TGTGCCAGCAGCTCACCCCGCTCCGGGACAGGGGGCATGGGGACTGAAGCTTTCTTT.

The V and J genes are TRBV21-1 and TRBJ2-5; TRBD1, the D gene given by the table, was not confirmed from the DNA. The J call is doubtful: the DNA matches TRBJ2-7 better. TRBV21-1 is a documented pseudogene. This CDR3 has 14 residues. DNA for the CDR3: TGTGCCAGCAGCAAACTTGGGACAGCCTACGAGCAGTACTTC. This translates into CASSKLGTAYEQYF.

The CDR3 sequence is CASSQDTGTYEQYF. CDR3 sequence (DNA): TGCGCCAGCAGCCAAGATACCGGGACCTACGAGCAGTACTTC. V is TRBV4-3 and J is TRBJ2-7, with TRBD2 as a possible D gene (5 bases). Trimming cost V 0 bases and J 2 bases, with 8 bases left between them. Germline CDR1 and CDR2: LGHNA and YSLEER. The CDR3 consists of 14 residues.